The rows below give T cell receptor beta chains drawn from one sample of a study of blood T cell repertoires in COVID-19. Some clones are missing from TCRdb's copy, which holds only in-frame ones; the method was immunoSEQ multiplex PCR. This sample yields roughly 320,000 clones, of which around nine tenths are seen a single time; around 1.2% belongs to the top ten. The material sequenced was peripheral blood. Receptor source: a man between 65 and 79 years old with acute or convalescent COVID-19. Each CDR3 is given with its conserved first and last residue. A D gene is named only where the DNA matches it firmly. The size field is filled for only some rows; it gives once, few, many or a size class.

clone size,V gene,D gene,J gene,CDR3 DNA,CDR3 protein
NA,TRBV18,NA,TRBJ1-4,TGTGCCAGCTCACCTAGCGGTGAAAAACTGTTTTTT,CASSPSGEKLFF
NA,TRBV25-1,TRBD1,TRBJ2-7,TGTGCCAGCAGTGTCGAACAGGGGGCCTACGAGCAGTACTTC,CASSVEQGAYEQYF
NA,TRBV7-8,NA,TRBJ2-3,TGTGCCAGCAATTCGAGGGGGATCACAGATACGCAGTATTTT,CASNSRGITDTQYF
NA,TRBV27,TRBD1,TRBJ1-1,TGTGCCAGCAGCCTGACTGACAGGGAAGATGAAGCTTTCTTT,CASSLTDREDEAFF
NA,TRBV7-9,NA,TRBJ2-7,TGTGCCAGCAGCTTATCCAGACAAGGGGCCTCCGAGCAGTACTTC,CASSLSRQGASEQYF
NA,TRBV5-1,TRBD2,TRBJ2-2,TGCGCCAGTCAAGACCCCGCGGGGGGCGGGGAGCTGTTTTTT,CASQDPAGGGELFF
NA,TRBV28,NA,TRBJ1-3,TGTGCCAGCAGTATCCAGGGTAATGGAAACACCATATATTTT,CASSIQGNGNTIYF
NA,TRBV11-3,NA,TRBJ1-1,TGTGCCAGCAGCTTGGGCCCTGGGAGTGATGAAGCTTTCTTT,CASSLGPGSDEAFF
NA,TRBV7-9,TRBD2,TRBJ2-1,TGTGCCAGCAGCCCCCCCGGACTAGCGGAGCAGCAGTTCTTC,CASSPPGLAEQQFF
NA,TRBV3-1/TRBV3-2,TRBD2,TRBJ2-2,TGTGCCAGCAGCCACCTCCCTAGCGGGAAGTCGGCCGGGGAGCTGTTTTTT,CASSHLPSGKSAGELFF
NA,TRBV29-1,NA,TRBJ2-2,TGCAGCGTTGCCCAGGTGGGGGAGCTGTTTTTT,CSVAQVGELFF
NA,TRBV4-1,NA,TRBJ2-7,TGCGCCAGCAGCCAAGAGGTGCAGGGTGGCAACGAGCAGTACTTC,CASSQEVQGGNEQYF
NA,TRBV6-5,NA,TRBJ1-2,TGTGCCAGCAAGCCGGGGATCAACTATGGCTACACCTTC,CASKPGINYGYTF
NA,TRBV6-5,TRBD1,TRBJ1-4,TGTGCCAGCCGAGACAGGGGGAATGAAAAACTGTTTTTT,CASRDRGNEKLFF
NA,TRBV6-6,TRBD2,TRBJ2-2,TGTGCCAGCAGTTACCCCGGACTAGATGGCGGGGAGCTGTTTTTT,CASSYPGLDGGELFF
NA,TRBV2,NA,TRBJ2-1,TGTGCCAGCAGTGATGGGCGGGCCCCTGGGGAGCAGTTCTTC,CASSDGRAPGEQFF
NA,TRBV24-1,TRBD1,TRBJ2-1,TGTGCCACCAGTGAACCGGGACAGGGCTACAATGAGCAGTTCTTC,CATSEPGQGYNEQFF
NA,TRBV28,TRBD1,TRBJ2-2,TGTGCCAGCAGTAGCGCCGGGACAGGGAAGAACGGGGAGCTGTTTTTT,CASSSAGTGKNGELFF
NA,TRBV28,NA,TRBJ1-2,TGTGCCAGCAGTTTATGGTTAACGAGAGGCTACACCTTC,CASSLWLTRGYTF
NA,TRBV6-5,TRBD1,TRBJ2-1,TGTGCCAGCGGGACAGGGGCATTGAACAATGAGCAGTTCTTC,CASGTGALNNEQFF
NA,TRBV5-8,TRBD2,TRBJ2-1,TGTGCCAGCAGCCCCGGACTAGCGGCCTACAATGAGCAGTTCTTC,CASSPGLAAYNEQFF
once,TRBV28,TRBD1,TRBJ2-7,TGTGCCAGCAGTCCCAGGGGGCTAGGGGGCTACGAGCAGTACTTC,CASSPRGLGGYEQYF
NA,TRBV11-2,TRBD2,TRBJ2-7,TGTGCCAGCAGTCCCTCGCTGGGGGGGTATGGCTACGAGCAGTACTTC,CASSPSLGGYGYEQYF
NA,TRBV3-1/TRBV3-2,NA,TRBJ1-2,TGTGCCAGCAGCCTTGCGGGGGGGCCATATGGCTACACCTTC,CASSLAGGPYGYTF
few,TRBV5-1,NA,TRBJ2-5,TGCGCCAGCAGCTTGGTAGCGACTCAAGAGACCCAGTACTTC,CASSLVATQETQYF
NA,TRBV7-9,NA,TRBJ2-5,TGTGCCAGCAGCGGTGGCCCGGGGGAATGGGAGACCCAGTACTTC,CASSGGPGEWETQYF
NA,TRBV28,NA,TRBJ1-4,TGTGCCAGCACCGGGAACAGCGAAAAACTGTTTTTT,CASTGNSEKLFF
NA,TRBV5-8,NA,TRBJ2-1,TGTGCCAGCACCCGCGGTACTAGCTCCTACAATGAGCAGTTCTTC,CASTRGTSSYNEQFF
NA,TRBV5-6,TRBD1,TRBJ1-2,TGTGCCAGCAGCCTCTGGACAGGGGGCAACTATGGCTACACCTTC,CASSLWTGGNYGYTF
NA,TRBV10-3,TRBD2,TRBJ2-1,TGTGCCACGACTAGCGGCAACAATGAGCAGTTCTTC,CATTSGNNEQFF
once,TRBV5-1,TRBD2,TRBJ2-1,TGCGCCAGCAGCGGCGGGGGGGCCAGTTACAATGAGCAGTTCTTC,CASSGGGASYNEQFF
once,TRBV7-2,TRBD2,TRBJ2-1,TGTGCCAGCAGCGGGGCCGGGACTAGCGGGGGGGCAACGCAGTTCTTC,CASSGAGTSGGATQFF
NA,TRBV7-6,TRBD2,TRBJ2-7,TGTGCCAGCAGCCCTTTAGCGGGTCTCTCCTACGAGCAGTACTTC,CASSPLAGLSYEQYF
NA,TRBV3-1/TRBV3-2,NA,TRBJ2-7,TGTGCCAGCAGCCAAGCAGGGCCCGAGCAGTACTTC,CASSQAGPEQYF
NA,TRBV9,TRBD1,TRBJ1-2,TGTGCCAGCAGCGTAGGGACAGGGGACTATGGCTACACCTTC,CASSVGTGDYGYTF
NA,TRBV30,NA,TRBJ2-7,TGTGCCTGGAGTGCTGGAGGAATCTACGAGCAGTACTTC,CAWSAGGIYEQYF
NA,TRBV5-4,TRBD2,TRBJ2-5,TGTGCCAGCAGCTTGCCAGGACTAGCGGGGGAAGAGACCCAGTACTTC,CASSLPGLAGEETQYF
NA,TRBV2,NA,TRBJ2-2,TGTGCCAGCAGCCCGGTGGTTACCGGGGAGCTGTTTTTT,CASSPVVTGELFF
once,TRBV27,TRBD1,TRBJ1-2,TGTGCCAGCAGTTTAGTGGGACAGGAAAGTAACTATGGCTACACCTTC,CASSLVGQESNYGYTF
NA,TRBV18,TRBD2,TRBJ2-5,TGTGCCAGCTCACCTAGCGGGAGAGGACGGGAGACCCAGTACTTC,CASSPSGRGRETQYF
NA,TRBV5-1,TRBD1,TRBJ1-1,TGCGCCAGCAGCTTGCTCGGACAGGGGCAAAACACTGAAGCTTTCTTT,CASSLLGQGQNTEAFF
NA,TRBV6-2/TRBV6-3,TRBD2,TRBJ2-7,TGTGCCAGCAGTTGGGGGACTAGCGGGAACCCCTACGAGCAGTACTTC,CASSWGTSGNPYEQYF
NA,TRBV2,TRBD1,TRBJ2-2,TGTGCCAGCAGTCAAAGAGGGGGCTCGAACACCGGGGAGCTGTTTTTT,CASSQRGGSNTGELFF
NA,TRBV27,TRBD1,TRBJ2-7,TGTGCCAGCAGGCGGGACAGGGTAGGCCCCTACGAGCAGTACTTC,CASRRDRVGPYEQYF
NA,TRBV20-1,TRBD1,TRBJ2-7,TGCAGTGCTAGCGTCCTAAGGGGGCTGTACTTC,CSASVLRGLYF
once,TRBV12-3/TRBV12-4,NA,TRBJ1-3,TGTGCCAGCAGTTCACAGGGTTCGGGTACCATATATTTT,CASSSQGSGTIYF
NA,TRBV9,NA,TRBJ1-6,TGTGCCAGCAGCGTAGACAGGGTGAATTCACCCCTCCACTTT,CASSVDRVNSPLHF
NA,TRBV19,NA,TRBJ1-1,TGTGCCAGTAGTACCCCCGAGCAGGGGACTGAAGCTTTCTTT,CASSTPEQGTEAFF
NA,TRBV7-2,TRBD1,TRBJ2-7,TGTGCCAGCAGCTCCCGTGCGGGACAGGGGGCATTCGAGCAGTACTTC,CASSSRAGQGAFEQYF
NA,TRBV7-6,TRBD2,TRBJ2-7,TGTGCCAGCAGCCCACGAGCGGGAGCGTCCTACGAGCAGTACTTC,CASSPRAGASYEQYF
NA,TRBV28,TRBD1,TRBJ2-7,TGTGCCAGCAGTCTGACTCCGGGACAGGGGTACGAGCAGTACTTC,CASSLTPGQGYEQYF
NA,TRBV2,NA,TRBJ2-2,TGTGCCGGGAGAAGGGAGAACACCGGGGAGCTGTTTTTT,CAGRRENTGELFF
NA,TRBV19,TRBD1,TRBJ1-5,TGTGCCAGTACCCCGGACAGGGGTCAGCCCCGGCATTTT,CASTPDRGQPRHF
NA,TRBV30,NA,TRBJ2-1,TGTGCCTGGGTAGGGGTAAGCTCCTACAATGAGCAGTTCTTC,CAWVGVSSYNEQFF
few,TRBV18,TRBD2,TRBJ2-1,TGTGCCAGCTCACTTACTAGCGGGAGTGGGGATGAGCAGTTCTTC,CASSLTSGSGDEQFF
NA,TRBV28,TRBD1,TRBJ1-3,TGTGCCAGCAGGCGCGGGACAGCCAACTCTGGAAACACCATATATTTT,CASRRGTANSGNTIYF